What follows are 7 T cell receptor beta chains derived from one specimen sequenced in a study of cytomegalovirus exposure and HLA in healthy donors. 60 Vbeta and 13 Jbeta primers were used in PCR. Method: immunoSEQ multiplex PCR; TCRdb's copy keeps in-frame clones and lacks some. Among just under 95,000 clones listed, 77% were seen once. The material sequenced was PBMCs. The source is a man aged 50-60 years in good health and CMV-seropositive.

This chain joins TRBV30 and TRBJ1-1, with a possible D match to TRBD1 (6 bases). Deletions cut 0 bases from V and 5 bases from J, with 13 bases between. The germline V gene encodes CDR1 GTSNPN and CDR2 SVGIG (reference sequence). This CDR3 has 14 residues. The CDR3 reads CAWSVGGAGTEAFF. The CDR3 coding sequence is TGTGCCTGGAGTGTGGGGGGGGCAGGGACTGAAGCTTTCTTT.

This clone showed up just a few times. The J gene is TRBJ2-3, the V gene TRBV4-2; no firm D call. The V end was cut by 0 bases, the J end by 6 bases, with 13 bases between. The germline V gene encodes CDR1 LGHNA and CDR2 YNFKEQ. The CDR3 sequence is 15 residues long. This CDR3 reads CASSQDRQERDTQYF. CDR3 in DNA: TGTGCCAGCAGCCAAGATCGACAAGAACGGGATACGCAGTATTTT.

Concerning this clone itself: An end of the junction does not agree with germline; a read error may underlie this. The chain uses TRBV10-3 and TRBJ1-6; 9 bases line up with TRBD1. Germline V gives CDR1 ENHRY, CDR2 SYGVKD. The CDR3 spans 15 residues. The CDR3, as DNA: TGTGCCATCAGTGGTACTGGACAGGGGAATTCACCCCTCCCCTTT. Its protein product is CAISGTGQGNSPLPF.

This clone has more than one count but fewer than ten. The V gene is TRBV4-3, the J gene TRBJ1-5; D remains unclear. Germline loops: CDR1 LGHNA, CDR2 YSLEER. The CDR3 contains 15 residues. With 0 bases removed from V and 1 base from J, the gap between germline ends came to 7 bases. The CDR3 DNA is TGCGCCAGCAGCCAAGAACAGACCAGCAATCAGCCCCAGCATTTT. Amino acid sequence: CASSQEQTSNQPQHF.

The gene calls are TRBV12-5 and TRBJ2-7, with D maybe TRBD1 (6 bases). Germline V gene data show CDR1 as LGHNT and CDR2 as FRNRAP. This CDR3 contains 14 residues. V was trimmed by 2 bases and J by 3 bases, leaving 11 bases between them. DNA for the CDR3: TGTGCTAGTGGTTTGCGGCAGGGGCTCTACGAGCAGTACTTC. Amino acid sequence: CASGLRQGLYEQYF.

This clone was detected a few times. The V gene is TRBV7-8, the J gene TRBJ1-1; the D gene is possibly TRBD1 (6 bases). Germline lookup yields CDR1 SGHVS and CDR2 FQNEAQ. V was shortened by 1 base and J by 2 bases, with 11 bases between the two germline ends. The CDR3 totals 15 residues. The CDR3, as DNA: TGTGCCAGCAGCTTAGTATCAGGGGCAAACACTGAAGCTTTCTTT. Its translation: CASSLVSGANTEAFF.

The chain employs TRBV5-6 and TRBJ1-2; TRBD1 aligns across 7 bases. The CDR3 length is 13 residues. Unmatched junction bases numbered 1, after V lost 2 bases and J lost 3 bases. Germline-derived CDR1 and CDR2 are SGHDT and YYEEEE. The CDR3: CASSLGGDYGYTF. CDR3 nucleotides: TGTGCCAGCAGCTTAGGGGGCGACTATGGCTACACCTTC.